The next 22 T cell receptor beta chains were all read from a single sample in a study of cytomegalovirus exposure and HLA in healthy donors. TCRdb keeps only in-frame clones here, not all; method: immunoSEQ multiplex PCR. Altogether hundreds of thousands of clones are present, 86% being singletons, with the ten largest covering 0.83%. Material: PBMCs. These receptors originate from a woman under 30 in good health and CMV-seronegative.

This chain uses TRBV18 with TRBJ2-5; D is possibly TRBD1 (7 bases). This CDR3 has 13 residues. V shed 8 bases and J shed 2 bases, with 12 bases lying between them. The germline V gene has CDR1 KGHSH and CDR2 LQKENI. The CDR3 loop is CASGGTAQETQYF. In DNA form, the CDR3 reads TGTGCCAGCGGAGGGACAGCACAAGAGACCCAGTACTTC. The variable domain in full, completed from reference TRBV18 and TRBJ2-5, reads NAGVMQNPRHLVRRRGQEARLRCSPMKGHSHVYWYRQLPEEGLKFMVYLQKENIIDESGMPKERFSAEFPKEGPSILRIQQVVRGDSAAYFCASGGTAQETQYFGPGTRLLVL.

CDR3: CASSLAGGVGQPQHF. CDR3 bases: TGTGCCAGCAGCTTGGCCGGCGGGGTGGGTCAGCCCCAGCATTTT. V gene TRBV5-6 combines with J gene TRBJ1-5, with D uncertain. With 0 bases removed from V and 6 bases from J, the gap between germline ends came to 13 bases. This CDR3 spans 15 amino acids. Germline assignment: CDR1 SGHDT and CDR2 YYEEEE.

This chain uses TRBV7-3 with TRBJ2-3; D ambiguous. The V end lost 2 bases, the J end lost 2 bases, and 8 bases lay between the germline ends. Per germline, CDR1 SGHTA and CDR2 FQGTGA. The CDR3 is 14 residues long. CDR3 nucleotides: TGTGCCAGCAGCTTAGGCGGAGCCACAGATACGCAGTATTTT. As protein: CASSLGGATDTQYF.

The chain links TRBV28 to TRBJ2-5; D may be TRBD2 (5 bases). The CDR3 contains 17 residues. V was clipped by 7 bases and J by 2 bases, with 23 bases between them. Germline lookup yields CDR1 MDHEN and CDR2 SYDVKM. The CDR3 bases are TGTGCCAGCACCTCCATGGGGAAGCTGGCGGGTCAAGAGACCCAGTACTTC. The encoded protein is CASTSMGKLAGQETQYF.

This clone was detected a few times. The gene calls are TRBV5-6 and TRBJ1-1; tentatively, D is TRBD1 (5 bases). The CDR3 totals 15 residues. The V and J ends lost 1 base and 3 bases respectively, with 13 bases between them. Germline loops: CDR1 SGHDT, CDR2 YYEEEE. The DNA of the CDR3 is TGTGCCAGCAGCTTGTCAGGGAGGAAAGACACTGAAGCTTTCTTT. Its translation is CASSLSGRKDTEAFF.

The chain uses TRBV19 and TRBJ2-1, with 8 bases aligning to TRBD2. The ends lost 6 bases at V and 10 bases at J; junction bases unmatched: 14. From germline, CDR1 is LNHDA and CDR2 SQIVND (reference sequence). This CDR3 region has 15 residues. CDR3 sequence (DNA): TGTGCCAGTAGGAGTGGCGCGGGGGGCCAAGGGGAGCAGTTCTTC. It specifies CASRSGAGGQGEQFF.

This chain uses TRBV14 with TRBJ2-1; TRBD2 matches at 11 bases. The CDR3 runs 15 residues. Germline loops: CDR1 SGHDN, CDR2 FVKESK. Trimming removed 8 bases from V and 1 base from J; junction bases left unmatched: 4. CDR3 residues: CASGRTSGSYNEQFF. DNA of the CDR3: TGTGCCAGCGGAAGGACTAGCGGGTCCTACAATGAGCAGTTCTTC.

The chain employs TRBV14 and TRBJ2-1; 12 bases line up with TRBD2. The CDR3 extends over 18 amino acids. Trimming cost V 0 bases and J 4 bases; bases outside gene matches: 7. The germline CDR1 and CDR2 sequences are SGHDN and FVKESK. DNA of the CDR3: TGTGCCAGCAGCCAAGATCCCCTAGCGGGAGGGAGGTACAATGAGCAGTTCTTC. This encodes CASSQDPLAGGRYNEQFF. The variable domain in full, completed from reference TRBV14 and TRBJ2-1, reads EAGVTQFPSHSVIEKGQTVTLRCDPISGHDNLYWYRRVMGKEIKFLLHFVKESKQDESGMPNNRFLAERTGGTYSTLKVQPAELEDSGVYFCASSQDPLAGGRYNEQFFGPGTRLTVL.

The chain joins TRBV4-1 to TRBJ2-1, with TRBD2 matching 10 bases. The CDR3 consists of 16 residues. Per the germline V gene, CDR1 is MGHRA and CDR2 is YSYEKL. Losses at the gene ends were 4 bases for V and 6 bases for J; bases not matched to a gene: 9. The CDR3 here is CASSRRGIAGGNEQFF. In DNA, the CDR3 is TGCGCCAGCAGCCGGCGGGGGATAGCGGGAGGCAATGAGCAGTTCTTC.

The V gene is TRBV30, the J gene TRBJ1-2; 9 positions match TRBD1. The CDR3 contains 18 residues. With 5 bases clipped from V and 4 bases from J, the junction kept 20 bases outside the gene matches. The germline V gene has CDR1 GTSNPN and CDR2 SVGIG (reference sequence). CDR3 loop: CAWDGQGQIAVRSYGYTF. CDR3 sequence (DNA): TGTGCCTGGGACGGACAGGGGCAAATCGCCGTCCGATCCTATGGCTACACCTTC.

V usage is TRBV7-8 and J usage is TRBJ2-1, with a weak D call TRBD2 (5 bases). Between the trimmed V and J ends, which lost 4 bases and 0 bases, there was a span of 19 bases. CDR1 and CDR2 (germline): SGHVS, FQNEAQ. The CDR3 runs to 18 residues. Here the CDR3 DNA reads TGTGCCAGCAGCTCAGTACCTACTAGTTATGTCTCCTACAATGAGCAGTTCTTC. This gives the protein CASSSVPTSYVSYNEQFF.

The V call is TRBV6-6, the J call TRBJ2-7; D possibly corresponds to TRBD1 (6 bases). CDR3 length: 12 residues. V was shortened by 6 bases and J by 7 bases, with 13 bases between the two germline ends. Germline V lookup: CDR1 MNHNY, CDR2 SVGAGI (reference sequence). The CDR3 bases are TGTGCCAGCAGCCCCCACAGGGATGAGCAGTACTTC. It specifies CASSPHRDEQYF.

This chain joins TRBV10-3 and TRBJ1-5; D is perhaps TRBD1 (5 bases). V was trimmed by 0 bases and J by 0 bases, leaving 9 bases between them. The CDR3 has 16 residues. Looked up from germline, CDR1 is ENHRY and CDR2 is SYGVKD. The CDR3, as DNA: TGTGCCATCAGTGAGTCTGGGGGGTATAGCAATCAGCCCCAGCATTTT. This gives the protein CAISESGGYSNQPQHF.

The table lists this clone with a count of one. The V gene is TRBV27, the J gene TRBJ1-3; 8 bases map to TRBD1. CDR3 length: 17 residues. Germline values: CDR1 MNHEY, CDR2 SMNVEV (reference sequence). The ends lost 7 bases at V and 0 bases at J; junction bases unmatched: 11. The CDR3 reads CASMGTGGFLSGNTIYF. The DNA of the CDR3 is TGTGCCAGCATGGGGACAGGAGGGTTCCTCTCTGGAAACACCATATATTTT.

The chain has TRBV27 and TRBJ1-2, with D possibly matching TRBD1 (5 bases). The CDR3 extends over 16 amino acids. Germline assignment: CDR1 MNHEY and CDR2 SMNVEV (reference sequence). V was shortened by 0 bases and J by 5 bases, with 16 bases between the two germline ends. CDR3 nucleotide sequence: TGTGCCAGCAGTTTATCAAAAGGGGAGGCCGTTTATGGCTACACCTTC. It yields the protein CASSLSKGEAVYGYTF.

The CDR3 spells CASSFTSGYNEQFF. The CDR3 DNA sequence: TGTGCCAGCAGTTTCACTAGCGGGTACAATGAGCAGTTCTTC. V is TRBV27 and J is TRBJ2-1; TRBD2 aligns across 9 bases. The V gene end was trimmed by 3 bases and the J gene end by 4 bases; junction bases not matched to a gene: 1. Germline CDR1 reads MNHEY; CDR2 reads SMNVEV (reference sequence). There are 14 residues in the CDR3.

The V call is TRBV28, the J call TRBJ2-7, with 8 bases fitting TRBD1. The CDR3 is 18 residues long. The V segment lost 5 bases and the J segment 2 bases; nucleotides outside the gene matches: 17. Germline V gene data show CDR1 as MDHEN and CDR2 as SYDVKM. CDR3 protein: CASSGGQGQGLFPYEQYF. CDR3 nucleotide sequence: TGTGCCAGCAGTGGAGGACAGGGTCAAGGGCTCTTCCCCTACGAGCAGTACTTC.

This clone was found once. CDR3 nucleotides: TGTGCCACCTCCGGGGGGCGGGAAGAGACCCAGTACTTC. Translated, it gives CATSGGREETQYF. The rearrangement joins TRBV6-5 to TRBJ2-5; the D gene is possibly TRBD2 (7 bases). Trimming shortened V by 10 bases and J by 3 bases, and 15 bases separated the two germline ends. Germline V gene lookup returns CDR1 MNHEY and CDR2 SVGAGI. The CDR3 covers 13 residues.

The V and J genes are TRBV28 and TRBJ1-1; D might be TRBD1 (5 bases). CDR3 length: 14 residues. Germline CDR1 and CDR2: MDHEN and SYDVKM. V lost 6 bases to trimming and J lost 1 base, with 12 bases between them. The DNA of the CDR3 is TGTGCCAGCAGAGTCAGGGCTGCGAACACTGAAGCTTTCTTT. Protein: CASRVRAANTEAFF.

CDR3 DNA: TGTGCCAGCAGTTCACCCGGGACAGGGACGCGTTATGGCTACACCTTC. This translates into CASSSPGTGTRYGYTF. The chain carries TRBV28 and TRBJ1-2, with TRBD1 identical over 9 bases. This CDR3 has 16 amino acids. J lost 5 bases, V lost 4 bases, and 11 bases had no gene match. Germline V gives CDR1 MDHEN, CDR2 SYDVKM.

CDR3 in amino acids: CATSMGQGTETQYF. The CDR3 DNA reads as TGTGCCACCAGTATGGGACAGGGAACAGAGACCCAGTACTTC. V usage is TRBV15 and J usage is TRBJ2-5; 9 bases line up with TRBD1. Trimming took 6 bases from V and 4 from J; bases not matched to a gene: 6. CDR3 length: 14 residues. CDR1 is LNHNV and CDR2 is YYDKDF in the germline V gene (reference sequence).

V and J are TRBV29-1 and TRBJ2-3, with TRBD1 matching over 9 bases. Germline values: CDR1 SQVTM, CDR2 ANQGSEA. This CDR3 has 14 amino acids. Germline trimming cut 2 bases from V and 6 bases from J; bases unmatched to any gene: 6. Here the CDR3 reads CSVERTGVGDTQYF. CDR3 coding DNA: TGCAGCGTTGAAAGGACAGGGGTTGGGGATACGCAGTATTTT.